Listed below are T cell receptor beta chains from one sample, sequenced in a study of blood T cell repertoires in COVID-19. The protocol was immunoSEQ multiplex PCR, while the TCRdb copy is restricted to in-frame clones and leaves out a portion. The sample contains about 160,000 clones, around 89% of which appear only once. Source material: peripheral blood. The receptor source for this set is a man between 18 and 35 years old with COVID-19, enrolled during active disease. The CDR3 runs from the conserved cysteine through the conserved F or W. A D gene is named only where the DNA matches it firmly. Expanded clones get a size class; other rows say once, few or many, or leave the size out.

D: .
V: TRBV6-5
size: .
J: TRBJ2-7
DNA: TGTGCCAGCAGGGACTACCTCGGCTACGAGCAGTACTTC
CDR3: CASRDYLGYEQYF

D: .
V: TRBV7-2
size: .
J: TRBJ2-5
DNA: TGTGCCAGCAGCTTAGGCGGCAGTACAGAGACCCAGTACTTC
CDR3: CASSLGGSTETQYF

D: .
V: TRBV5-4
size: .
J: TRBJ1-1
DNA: TGTGCCAGCAGCTCCCGGTTGACAGGAAGAAGTCCGGAAGCTTTCTTT
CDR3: CASSSRLTGRSPEAFF

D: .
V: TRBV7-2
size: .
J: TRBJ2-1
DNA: TGTGCCAGCAGCTCCGGCGGAAGCTCCTACAATGAGCAGTTCTTC
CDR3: CASSSGGSSYNEQFF

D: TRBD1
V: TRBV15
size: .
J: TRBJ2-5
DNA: TGTGCCACCAGCCTAGGGACAGGGAGGGAGACCCAGTACTTC
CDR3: CATSLGTGRETQYF

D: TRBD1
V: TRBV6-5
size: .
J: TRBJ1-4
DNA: TGTGCCAGCAGTAGGACAGGGTTGGAAAAACTGCTTTTT
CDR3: CASSRTGLEKLLF

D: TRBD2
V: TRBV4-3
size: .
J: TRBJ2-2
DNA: TGCGCCAGCAGCCAAGTGTTGGCTAGCGGGGAACACACCGGGGAGCTGTTTTTT
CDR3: CASSQVLASGEHTGELFF

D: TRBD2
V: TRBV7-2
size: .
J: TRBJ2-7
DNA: TGTGCCAGCAGCTTCCCCCGGGAGGCCCCGAGGGGCCCCTACGAGCAGTACTTC
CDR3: CASSFPREAPRGPYEQYF

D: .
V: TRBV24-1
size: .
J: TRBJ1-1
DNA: TGTGCCACCAGTGACAATATTGGGACAAAGGCTTTCTTT
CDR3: CATSDNIGTKAFF

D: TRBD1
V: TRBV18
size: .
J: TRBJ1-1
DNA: TGTGCCAGCTCACGGTACTCGGGACAGGGGAACACTGAAGCTTTCTTT
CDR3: CASSRYSGQGNTEAFF

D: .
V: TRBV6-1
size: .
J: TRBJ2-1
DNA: TGTGCCAGCAGTGTTCGACCGACCCAGACTTACAATGAGCAGTTCTTC
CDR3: CASSVRPTQTYNEQFF

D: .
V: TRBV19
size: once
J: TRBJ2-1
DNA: TGTGCCAGTAGTATGGCTAGCGCGGTCACCTCCTACAATGAGCAGTTCTTC
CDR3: CASSMASAVTSYNEQFF

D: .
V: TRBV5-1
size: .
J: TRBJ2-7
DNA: TGCGCCAGCAGCTTGGGATCGGACTACCGATACGAGCAGTACTTC
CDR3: CASSLGSDYRYEQYF

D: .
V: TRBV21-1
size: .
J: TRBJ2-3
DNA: TGTGCCAGCAGCTACCGGGACAGGGGGCCAAAGCGTAGCACAGATACGCAGTATTTT
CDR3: CASSYRDRGPKRSTDTQYF

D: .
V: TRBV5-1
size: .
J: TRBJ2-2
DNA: TGCGCCAGCGGTATTACGACAGGCTATACAGGGGAGCTGTTTTTT
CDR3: CASGITTGYTGELFF

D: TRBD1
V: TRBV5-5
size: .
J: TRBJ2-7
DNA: TGTGCCAGCAACGCCGCGGGACAGGGTTACGAGCAGTACTTC
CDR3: CASNAAGQGYEQYF

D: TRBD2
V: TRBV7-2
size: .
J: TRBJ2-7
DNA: TGTGCCAGCAGCTACGCGAGGACTAGCGGTACCTACGAGCAGTACTTC
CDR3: CASSYARTSGTYEQYF

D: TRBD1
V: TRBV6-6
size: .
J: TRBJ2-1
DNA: TGTGCCAGCAGTTACCCAGGGGGCGACTACAATGAGCAGTTCTTC
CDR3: CASSYPGGDYNEQFF

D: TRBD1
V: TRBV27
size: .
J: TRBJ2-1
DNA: TGTGCCAGCAGTTTCGGGACAGGGAATGAGCAGTTCTTC
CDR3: CASSFGTGNEQFF

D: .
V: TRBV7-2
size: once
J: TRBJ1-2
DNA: TGTGCCAGCAGCTTTACAGGGCTTATGTCATCGGATGGCTACACCTTC
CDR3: CASSFTGLMSSDGYTF

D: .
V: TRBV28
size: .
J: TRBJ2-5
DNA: TGTGCCAGCAGTGCGCCCCGGACTCGATCGGAGACCCAGTACTTC
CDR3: CASSAPRTRSETQYF

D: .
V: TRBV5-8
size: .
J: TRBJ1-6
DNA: TGTGCCAGCAGCCCTGACAGAGCTAGGCGCTTGAATAATTCACCCCTCCACTTT
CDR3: CASSPDRARRLNNSPLHF

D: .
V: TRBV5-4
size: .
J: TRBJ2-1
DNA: TGTGCCAGCAGCTTAGGACTGTCAAACAATGAGCAGTTCTTC
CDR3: CASSLGLSNNEQFF

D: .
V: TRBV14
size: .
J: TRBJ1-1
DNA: TGTGCCAGCAGCCTCGGCGGCAGGGCCACTGAAGCTTTCTTT
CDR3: CASSLGGRATEAFF

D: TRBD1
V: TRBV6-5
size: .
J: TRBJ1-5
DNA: TGTGGTGCAGGGGGCACTAGCAATCAGCCCCAGCATTTT
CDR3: CGAGGTSNQPQHF

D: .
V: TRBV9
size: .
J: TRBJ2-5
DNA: TGTGCCAGCAGCTTGCGCTCGTCCCAGGGAGAGACCCAGTACTTC
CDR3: CASSLRSSQGETQYF

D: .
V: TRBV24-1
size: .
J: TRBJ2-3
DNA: TGTGCCACCAGTGAGGCTGGTGATACGCAGTATTTT
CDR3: CATSEAGDTQYF

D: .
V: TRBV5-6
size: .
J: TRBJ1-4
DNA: TGTGCCAGCAGTCCCGGGACAAGGAATGAAAAACTGCTTTTT
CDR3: CASSPGTRNEKLLF

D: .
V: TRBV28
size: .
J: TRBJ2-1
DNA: TGTGCCAGCAGTTTTCAGCGGAGCTCCTACAATGAGCAGTTCTTC
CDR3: CASSFQRSSYNEQFF

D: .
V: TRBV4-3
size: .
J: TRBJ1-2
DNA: TGCGCCAGCAGCCAAGGGGCCCAGGGAATTCATGGCTACACCTTC
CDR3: CASSQGAQGIHGYTF

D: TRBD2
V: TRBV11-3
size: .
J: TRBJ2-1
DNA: TGTGCCAGCAGCAGATTCGGACTAGCGGGAGTAAATGAGCAGTTCTTC
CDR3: CASSRFGLAGVNEQFF

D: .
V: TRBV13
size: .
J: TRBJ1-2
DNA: TGTGCCAGCAGCTTAGGCCTAAGGGGGGGCGGCTACACCTTC
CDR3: CASSLGLRGGGYTF

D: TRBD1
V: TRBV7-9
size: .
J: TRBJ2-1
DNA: TGTGCCAGCAGCTTCCGGGACAGGGGAAGCAATGAGCAGTTCTTC
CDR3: CASSFRDRGSNEQFF

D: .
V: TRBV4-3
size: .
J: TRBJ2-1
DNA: TGCGCCAGCAGCCAAGGCTTGTGGGGCCTCAACAATGAGCAGTTCTTC
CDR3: CASSQGLWGLNNEQFF

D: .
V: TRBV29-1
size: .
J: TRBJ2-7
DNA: TGCAGCGTTGCCAGGGGAAACGAGCAGTACTTC
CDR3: CSVARGNEQYF

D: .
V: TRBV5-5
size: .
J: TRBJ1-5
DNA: TGTGCCAGCAGCTTGTCAGGTCATCAGCCCCAGCATTTT
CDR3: CASSLSGHQPQHF

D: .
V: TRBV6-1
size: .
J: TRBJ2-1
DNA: TGTGCCAGCAGTGAACCGGACCGGAGGCGGATAATGAGCTCCTACAATGAGCAGTTCTTC
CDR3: CASSEPDRRRIMSSYNEQFF

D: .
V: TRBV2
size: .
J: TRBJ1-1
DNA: TGTGCCATTCCGGGGAGGAACACTGAAGCTTTCTTT
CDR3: CAIPGRNTEAFF

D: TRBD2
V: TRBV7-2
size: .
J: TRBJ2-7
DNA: TGTGCCAGCAGCCCGTCTCTGGGACTAGCGGGAACGGAGCAGTACTTC
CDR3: CASSPSLGLAGTEQYF

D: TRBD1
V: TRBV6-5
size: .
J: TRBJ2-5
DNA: TGTGCCAGCAGACCTAGACAGGGGGGCGCAAAGACCCAGTACTTC
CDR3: CASRPRQGGAKTQYF

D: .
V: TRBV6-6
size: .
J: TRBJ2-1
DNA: TGTGCCAGCAGTTACTACTTCAATGAGCAGTTCTTC
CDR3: CASSYYFNEQFF

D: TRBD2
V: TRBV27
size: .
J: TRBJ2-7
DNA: TGTGCCAGCGCGATTAGCGGGACCCTCTACGAGCAGTACTTC
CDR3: CASAISGTLYEQYF

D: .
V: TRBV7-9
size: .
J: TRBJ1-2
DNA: TGTGCCAGCAGCTTACCAACAGCTCTTAACTATGGCTACACCTTC
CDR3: CASSLPTALNYGYTF

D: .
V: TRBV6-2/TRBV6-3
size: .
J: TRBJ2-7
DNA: TGTGCCAGCAGTTCTAGGTCCGAGCAGTACTTC
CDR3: CASSSRSEQYF

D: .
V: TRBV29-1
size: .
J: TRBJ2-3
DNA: TGCAGCGTTAGCAGCCCGGGGGTGACAGATACGCAGTATTTT
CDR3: CSVSSPGVTDTQYF

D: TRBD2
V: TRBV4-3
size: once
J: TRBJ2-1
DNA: TGCGCCAGCAGCCAAGGGACTAGCGGGAATACAATGTTTCTCGATGAGCAGTTCTTC
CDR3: CASSQGTSGNTMFLDEQFF

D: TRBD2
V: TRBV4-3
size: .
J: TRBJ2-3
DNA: TGCGCCAGCAGCCGTGGACTAGCGGGAGGGCCCGGCACAGATACGCAGTATTTT
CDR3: CASSRGLAGGPGTDTQYF